Reported below is one TCR beta chain. The antigen is unknown. The sample comes from a study of T cells after yellow fever vaccination. This CDR3 is built from 14 residues. Germline V gives CDR1 MDHEN, CDR2 SYDVKM. J lost 8 bases, V lost 4 bases, and 4 bases had no gene match. TCRdb fed the 5' RACE reads into MiXCR, producing one record per CDR3 protein. The data contain under 500,000 distinct CDR3 sequences, approximately 18% of them singletons. Study-wide results and limits: Weaker overall was a secondary response that nonetheless peaked faster, on day 5 versus 15. Subsequent booster samples again held most clones from primary vaccination (around 96% CD4, nearly 90% CD8). Some clonotypes were seen in both the CD4 and the CD8 compartments. These made up a small share and likely arose from convergent recombination.

The source of this sequence is a man aged 18 to 35 who received the YFV17D yellow fever vaccine. J is TRBJ2-1 and V is TRBV28, with 11 bases identical to TRBD1. Sequenced material: PBMCs, taken before the yellow fever booster vaccination. The CDR3 sequence: CASSSPGQGDEQFF. The CDR3 DNA reads as TGTGCCAGCAGTTCCCCGGGACAGGGGGATGAGCAGTTCTTC.